Detailed here is one T cell receptor beta chain. Antigen specificity is unknown. This specimen belongs to a study of shared clonotypes between healthy human individuals. Turning to the study itself: Contributing individuals were a couple of females and a few males aged 18 to 49. Findings of the study overall: Lower generation probabilities were found for non-shared clonotypes than for those shared by all four donors.

CDR1 is SGHRS, CDR2 YFSETQ, per germline. CDR3 size: 15 residues. V was pared by 4 bases and J by 5 bases, with 18 bases between. On sorted subsets, replicate PCRs used roughly 190 ng DNA, or 27,000 or so T cell genomes. Libraries were prepared by immunoSEQ multiplex PCR; TCRdb keeps only in-frame clonotypes and omits some of them. The sample lists around 330,000 clones; roughly 70% were seen once. The clonotype originates from a man aged 25 to 45 in good health. The sample comprised memory CD4+ T cells sorted from blood. Regarding subset: CD45RA-negative fraction. This sequence joins TRBV5-1 and TRBJ1-1; a possible D gene is TRBD1 (6 bases). For the CDR3, the DNA is TGCGCCAGCAGCGGAACTACAGGGTCGGGGACTGAAGCTTTCTTT. This gives the protein CASSGTTGSGTEAFF.